This T cell receptor (beta chain) stems from a study of shared clonotypes between healthy human individuals. Assay: immunoSEQ multiplex PCR; the TCRdb copy retains only in-frame clones and omits some. Of about 530,000 clones in the sample, 95% to 97% were seen once. The CDR3 is made up of 15 amino acids. The V and J ends lost 6 bases and 2 bases respectively, with 15 bases between them. Germline V gene lookup returns CDR1 MNHNY and CDR2 SVGAGI (reference sequence). The source of this sequence is a woman between 25 and 40 years old in good health. Sample: naive CD4+ T cells sorted from blood. As to subset: CD45RA+ positively selected. The genes are TRBV6-6 and TRBJ2-3; D uncertain. The CDR3 nucleotides read TGTGCCAGCAGCATAGGGCTTTCAAACACAGATACGCAGTATTTT. Amino acid sequence: CASSIGLSNTDTQYF.